The 7 T cell receptor beta chains below were found in one sample sequenced in a study of long-term antiretroviral therapy in people with HIV. The libraries were made with immunoSEQ v3.0 at survey level. Sequenced by immunoSEQ multiplex PCR; TCRdb stores in-frame clones only, minus some. This sample has over 15,000 clones, with 60% to 85% found just once. This material consisted of unsorted PBMCs, taken at the start of antiretroviral therapy, before treatment. The receptors derive from a man between 18 and 35 years old with HIV.

The genes are TRBV5-6 and TRBJ2-1; D gene ambiguous. Between the trimmed V and J ends, which lost 2 bases and 0 bases, there was a span of 9 bases. There are 15 residues in the CDR3. Germline V lookup: CDR1 SGHDT, CDR2 YYEEEE. CDR3 bases: TGTGCCAGCAGCTTTAAAACAGTCTCCTACAATGAGCAGTTCTTC. As protein: CASSFKTVSYNEQFF.

This sequence joins TRBV7-9 and TRBJ2-7; D possibly corresponds to TRBD2 (6 bases). Trimming stripped 5 bases from V and 6 bases from J, with 8 bases between. From germline, CDR1 is SEHNR and CDR2 FQNEAQ (reference sequence). CDR3 size: 11 residues. CDR3 in DNA: TGTGCCAGCAGCGTGGGGGGCGAGCAGTACTTC. Its translation is CASSVGGEQYF. The full variable domain, rest sourced from reference TRBV7-9 and TRBJ2-7, is DTGVSQNPRHKITKRGQNVTFRCDPISEHNRLYWYRQTLGQGPEFLTYFQNEAQLEKSRLLSDRFSAERPKGSFSTLEIQRTEQGDSAMYLCASSVGGEQYFGPGTRLTVT.

For the CDR3, the DNA is TGTGCCAGCAGCCGCCCCGGGGGAACCTACAATGAGCAGTTCTTC. Translating it yields CASSRPGGTYNEQFF. The chain recombines TRBV5-4 with TRBJ2-1, with D possibly being TRBD2 (6 bases). The V end lost 4 bases, the J end lost 2 bases, and 13 bases lay between the germline ends. This CDR3 is built from 15 residues. Germline CDR1 reads SGHNT; CDR2 reads YYREEE (reference sequence).

This rearrangement joins TRBV6-1 to TRBJ1-1; no definite D call. Trimming removed 3 bases at V and 3 bases at J, with 11 bases between. This CDR3 is built from 14 residues. Germline V gene sequence: CDR1 MNHNS, CDR2 SASEGT. CDR3 DNA: TGTGCCAGCAGTGAGCCAGGTTTGGACACTGAAGCTTTCTTT. Residues: CASSEPGLDTEAFF.

This chain links TRBV10-3 with TRBJ2-5, with D perhaps matching TRBD1 (5 bases). V shed 2 bases and J shed 5 bases, with 9 bases lying between them. Germline lookup yields CDR1 ENHRY and CDR2 SYGVKD. This CDR3 has 13 residues. The DNA for the CDR3 is TGTGCCATCAGTGAGGCAGGGTCTGAGACCCAGTACTTC. Protein sequence: CAISEAGSETQYF.

This chain connects TRBV28 to TRBJ2-7; D is unresolved. The CDR3 has 11 amino acids. CDR1 MDHEN and CDR2 SYDVKM come from the germline V gene. The V end lost 4 bases, the J end lost 7 bases, and 8 bases lay between the germline ends. CDR3 DNA sequence: TGTGCCAGCAGTTCCACGTGGGAGCAGTACTTC. Its translation: CASSSTWEQYF.

The genes are TRBV29-1 and TRBJ1-1; no clear D. The V and J ends lost 7 bases and 1 base respectively, with 7 bases between them. The CDR3 sequence is 11 residues long. The germline V gene encodes CDR1 SQVTM and CDR2 ANQGSEA. CDR3 sequence: CSGVTNTEAFF. CDR3 nucleotides: TGCAGCGGGGTCACGAACACTGAAGCTTTCTTT.